The 7 T cell receptor beta chains below come from one sample, sequenced in a study of cytomegalovirus exposure and HLA in healthy donors. Researchers ran the PCR with 60 Vbeta and 13 Jbeta primers. TCRdb's copy holds only in-frame clones and misses some; the assay was immunoSEQ multiplex PCR. The top ten hold 1% to 1.5% of the sample, which has about 190,000 clones, approximately 87% seen once. The source material was PBMCs. Receptors originate from a young man in good health and CMV-seronegative.

V gene TRBV10-3 combines with J gene TRBJ1-2; 11 nucleotides line up with TRBD1. Germline CDR1 ENHRY, CDR2 SYGVKD. The CDR3 runs 12 residues. The ends lost 10 bases at V and 7 bases at J; junction bases unmatched: 5. The CDR3 protein is CATGTGGSGYTF. In DNA, the CDR3 is TGTGCCACAGGGACAGGGGGTTCTGGCTACACCTTC.

The chain's CDR3 is CASSPREASGNFPTKNIQYF. CDR3 sequence (DNA): TGTGCCAGCAGCCCCCGGGAGGCTAGCGGGAATTTTCCGACCAAAAACATTCAGTACTTC. The genes are TRBV21-1 and TRBJ2-4; the D segment call TRBD2 is taken from the table without a DNA check. TRBV21-1 represents a pseudogene. The CDR3 contains 20 residues.

The chain joins TRBV18 to TRBJ2-2, with 9 nucleotides matching TRBD1. V lost 8 bases to trimming and J lost 5 bases; unmatched junction nucleotides: 9. The germline gives CDR1 KGHSH, CDR2 LQKENI. The CDR3 is 15 residues long. The CDR3 DNA reads TGTGCCAGCGGTCCGGGACAGGGAAAGACCGGGGAGCTGTTTTTT. As protein: CASGPGQGKTGELFF.

The chain joins TRBV4-3 to TRBJ2-2, with D unclear. V lost 1 base to trimming and J lost 7 bases, with 13 bases between them. In germline, CDR1 is LGHNA, CDR2 YSLEER. The CDR3 runs to 15 residues. The CDR3 sequence is CASSQGAWVVGELFF. DNA for the CDR3: TGCGCCAGCAGCCAAGGGGCGTGGGTGGTCGGGGAGCTGTTTTTT.

The chain carries TRBV27 and TRBJ2-7; TRBD2 is a possible D gene (7 bases). The V gene lost 5 bases and the J gene lost 1 base, with 9 bases spanning the gap. Germline V gene data show CDR1 as MNHEY and CDR2 as SMNVEV (reference sequence). The CDR3 covers 13 residues. The CDR3 loop reads CASSGGASYEQYF. CDR3 DNA sequence: TGTGCCAGCAGTGGGGGGGCATCCTACGAGCAGTACTTC.

A single count supports this clone. The same CDR3 also results from other DNA sequences found in this sample. The chain links TRBV5-1 to TRBJ2-1; D possibly corresponds to TRBD1 (5 bases). V lost 4 bases and J 1 base, leaving 12 bases between the germline ends. This CDR3 is 15 amino acids long. Germline CDR1 SGHRS, CDR2 YFSETQ. This chain's CDR3 is CASSLSGQSYNEQFF. Here the CDR3 DNA reads TGCGCCAGCAGCCTGTCAGGACAATCCTACAATGAGCAGTTCTTC.

V is TRBV9 and J is TRBJ2-1; TRBD2 is a possible D gene (6 bases). V shed 0 bases and J shed 5 bases, with 15 bases lying between them. This CDR3 is 16 amino acids long. CDR1 and CDR2 from the germline V gene are SGDLS and YYNGEE. The CDR3 sequence: CASSVGSRRGNNEQFF. CDR3 in DNA: TGTGCCAGCAGCGTAGGGTCCCGGCGGGGAAACAATGAGCAGTTCTTC.